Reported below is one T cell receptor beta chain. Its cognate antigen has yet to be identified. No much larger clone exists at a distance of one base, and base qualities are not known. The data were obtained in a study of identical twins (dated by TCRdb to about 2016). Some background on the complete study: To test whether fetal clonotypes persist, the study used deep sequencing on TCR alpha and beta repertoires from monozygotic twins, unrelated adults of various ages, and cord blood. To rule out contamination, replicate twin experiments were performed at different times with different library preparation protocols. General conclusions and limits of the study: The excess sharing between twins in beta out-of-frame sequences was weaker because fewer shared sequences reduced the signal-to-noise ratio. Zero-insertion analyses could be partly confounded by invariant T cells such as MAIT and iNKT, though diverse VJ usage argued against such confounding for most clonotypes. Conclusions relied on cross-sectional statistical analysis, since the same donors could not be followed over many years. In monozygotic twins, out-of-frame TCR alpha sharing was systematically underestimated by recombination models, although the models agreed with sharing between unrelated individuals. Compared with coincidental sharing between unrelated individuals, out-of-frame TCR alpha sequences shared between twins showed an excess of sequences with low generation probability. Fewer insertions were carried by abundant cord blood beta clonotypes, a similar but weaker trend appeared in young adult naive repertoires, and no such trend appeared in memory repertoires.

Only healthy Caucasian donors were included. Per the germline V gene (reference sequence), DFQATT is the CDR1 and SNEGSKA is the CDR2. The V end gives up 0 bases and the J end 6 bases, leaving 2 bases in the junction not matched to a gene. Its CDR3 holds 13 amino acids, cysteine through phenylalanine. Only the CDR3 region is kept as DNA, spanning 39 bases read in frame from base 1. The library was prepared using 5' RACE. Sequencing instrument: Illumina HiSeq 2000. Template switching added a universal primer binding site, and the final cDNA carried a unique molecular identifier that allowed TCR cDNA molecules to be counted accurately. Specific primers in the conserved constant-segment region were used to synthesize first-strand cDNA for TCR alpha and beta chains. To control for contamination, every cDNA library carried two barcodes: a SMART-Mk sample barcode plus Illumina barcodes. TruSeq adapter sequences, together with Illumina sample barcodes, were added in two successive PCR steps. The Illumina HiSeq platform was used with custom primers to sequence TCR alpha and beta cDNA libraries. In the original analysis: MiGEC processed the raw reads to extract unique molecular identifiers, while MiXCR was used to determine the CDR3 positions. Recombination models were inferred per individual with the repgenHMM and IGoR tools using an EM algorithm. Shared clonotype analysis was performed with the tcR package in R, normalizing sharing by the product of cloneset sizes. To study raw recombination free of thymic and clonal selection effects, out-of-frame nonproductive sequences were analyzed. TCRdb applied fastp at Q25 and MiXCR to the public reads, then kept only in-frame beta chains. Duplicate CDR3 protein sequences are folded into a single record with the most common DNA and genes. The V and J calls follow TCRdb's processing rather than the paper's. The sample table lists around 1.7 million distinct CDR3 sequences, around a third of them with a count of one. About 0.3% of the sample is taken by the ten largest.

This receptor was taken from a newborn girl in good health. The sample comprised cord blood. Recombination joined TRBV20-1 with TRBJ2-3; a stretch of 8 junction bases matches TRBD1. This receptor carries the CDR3 CSARDRGRDTQYF. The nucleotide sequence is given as TGCAGTGCTAGAGACAGGGGGCGGGATACGCAGTATTTT.